This record covers a single T cell receptor beta chain. As yet, its antigen is unknown. RNA transcripts were the template for amplifying TCR beta CDR3 regions. A first-round RT-PCR of the TCR CDR3 used the HTBI primer set. In TCRdb, the multiplex PCR reads were re-called with MiXCR into one record per CDR3 protein. The profile shows 450,000 to 650,000 distinct CDR3 sequences, around 21% of them singletons. This sample is drawn from a study of T cells in Graves' hyperthyroidism and ophthalmopathy. For Graves' hyperthyroidism to be stable, ophthalmopathy could not progress within 18 months. Among the patients, aged 18 to 65, hyperthyroidism was newly diagnosed and had lasted under 2 months. Each diagnosis was grounded in clinical symptoms, serum thyroxine and TRAb, thyroid ultrasound, and orbital computed tomography. This CDR3 region has 16 residues. The germline CDR1 and CDR2 sequences are MDHEN and SYDVKM. V lost 4 bases and J lost 4, with 17 bases in between.

General study points: Most clonotypes expanded in the thyroid (above 0.001) were also present in blood.

The chain joins TRBV28 to TRBJ1-5; D possibly corresponds to TRBD1 (6 bases). Sequenced sample: blood. This clonotype originated in a man aged 18 to 29 with Graves' hyperthyroidism. CDR3 residues: CASSSLQGLLNQPQHF. CDR3 nucleotides: TGTGCCAGCAGTTCACTACAGGGTTTGTTGAATCAGCCCCAGCATTTT.